These 21 T cell receptor beta chains were sequenced from one sample in a study of regulatory T cells in long-lasting Graves disease. Time point described: newly diagnosed GD, antithyroid drugs for less than 3 months. PBMC-extracted RNA yielded the TCR library. With iRepertoire HTBI primers and Arm-PCR of CDR3 regions, TCR beta libraries were built. TCRdb re-derived calls from the multiplex PCR reads in MiXCR, one entry per CDR3 protein. The repertoire holds roughly 420,000 distinct CDR3 sequences, with about 17% as singletons. The same specimen was also included in a second study, on T cells in Graves' hyperthyroidism and ophthalmopathy.

The source material was peripheral blood mononuclear cells (PBMCs), sampled at new diagnosis, from a patient treated with antithyroid drugs. Receptor source: a woman in her late teens or twenties with Graves disease.

This clonotype was recorded many times. The chain joins TRBV12-3 or TRBV12-4 to TRBJ2-3, with unresolved D. The V end lost 1 base, the J end lost 3 bases, and 8 bases lay between the germline ends. CDR3 length: 14 residues. CDR3 amino acids: CASSLGGWTDTQYF. The CDR3, as DNA: TGTGCCAGCAGTTTAGGGGGTTGGACAGATACGCAGTATTTT.

The chain employs TRBV9 and TRBJ1-3; possible D gene TRBD1, 6 bases. The CDR3 totals 15 residues. Germline CDR1 is SGDLS and CDR2 is YYNGEE. V shed 1 base and J shed 3 bases, with 11 bases lying between them. The CDR3 DNA reads TGTGCCAGCAGCGTATCGTGGGGGCGTGGAAACACCATATATTTT. Translating it yields CASSVSWGRGNTIYF.

This clonotype has ten or more counts. The chain employs TRBV10-2 and TRBJ2-7; 8 nucleotides line up with TRBD1. CDR1 is WSHSY and CDR2 is SAAADI in the germline V gene. There are 12 residues in the CDR3. V lost 4 bases, J lost 6 bases, and 2 bases stayed unmatched. The chain's CDR3 is CASSGTGGEQYF. CDR3 DNA: TGCGCCAGCAGTGGCACAGGGGGCGAGCAGTACTTC.

This clonotype was observed many times. The V and J genes are TRBV27 and TRBJ1-6; no clear D gene. Trimming removed 3 bases at V and 7 bases at J, with 7 bases between. The V gene's germline CDR1 is MNHEY and CDR2 SMNVEV (reference sequence). This CDR3 region has 13 residues. CDR3 sequence (DNA): TGTGCCAGCAGTTTCCTCGGGAATTCACCCCTCCACTTT. This gives the protein CASSFLGNSPLHF.

This chain connects TRBV7-9 to TRBJ2-7, with TRBD2 as a possible D gene (5 bases). The CDR3 is 14 residues long. The V gene lost 5 bases and the J gene lost 0 bases, with 11 bases spanning the gap. The V gene's germline CDR1 is SEHNR and CDR2 FQNEAQ (reference sequence). The CDR3 region is CASSTTGSSYEQYF. The DNA for the CDR3 is TGTGCCAGCAGCACGACTGGGAGCTCCTACGAGCAGTACTTC. The full variable domain, completed using reference TRBV7-9 and TRBJ2-7, is DTGVSQNPRHKITKRGQNVTFRCDPISEHNRLYWYRQTLGQGPEFLTYFQNEAQLEKSRLLSDRFSAERPKGSFSTLEIQRTEQGDSAMYLCASSTTGSSYEQYFGPGTRLTVT.

This clonotype appeared many times. The chain has TRBV27 and TRBJ1-5; D ambiguous. Germline-derived CDR1 and CDR2 are MNHEY and SMNVEV (reference sequence). The length of the CDR3 is 13 residues. Between the trimmed V and J ends, which lost 3 bases and 0 bases, there was a span of 3 bases. CDR3 DNA: TGTGCCAGCAGTTTGAGTAGCAATCAGCCCCAGCATTTT. Translation: CASSLSSNQPQHF.

This clonotype was detected many times. The chain combines TRBV6-2 or TRBV6-3 with TRBJ2-7; TRBD2 matches at 7 bases. Germline V gives CDR1 MNHEY, CDR2 SVGEGT. The trim removed 7 bases at V and 0 bases at J, leaving 15 bases unmatched. The CDR3 length is 17 residues. Here the CDR3 reads CASNLIAGPSHSYEQYF. The CDR3 DNA sequence: TGTGCCAGCAATCTTATAGCGGGCCCGTCTCACTCCTACGAGCAGTACTTC.

V gene TRBV20-1 combines with J gene TRBJ1-1; no reliable D call. V lost 3 bases and J 1 base, leaving 9 bases between the germline ends. Germline V gene lookup returns CDR1 DFQATT and CDR2 SNEGSKA (reference sequence). There are 13 residues in the CDR3. The CDR3: CSASLYENTEAFF. CDR3 sequence (DNA): TGCAGTGCTAGCCTCTATGAGAACACTGAAGCTTTCTTT.

The rearrangement links TRBV9 to TRBJ2-1; TRBD2 aligns across 7 bases. The CDR3 is 15 amino acids. V trimming: 2 bases; J trimming: 2 bases; junction bases outside the gene matches: 4. Germline CDR1 SGDLS, CDR2 YYNGEE. Here the CDR3 DNA reads TGTGCCAGCAGCGTGAGCGGGACCCCCTACAATGAGCAGTTCTTC. Protein: CASSVSGTPYNEQFF. Together with reference TRBV9 and TRBJ2-1, the CDR3 gives the full variable domain: DSGVTQTPKHLITATGQRVTLRCSPRSGDLSVYWYQQSLDQGLQFLIQYYNGEERAKGNILERFSAQQFPDLHSELNLSSLELGDSALYFCASSVSGTPYNEQFFGPGTRLTVL.

The table lists this clonotype with a few counts. The chain recombines TRBV12-3 or TRBV12-4 with TRBJ2-5; weak D call: TRBD2 (5 bases). CDR3 length: 16 amino acids. The V end lost 5 bases, the J end lost 2 bases, and 18 bases lay between the germline ends. The chain's CDR3 is CASSPSGLKIQETQYF. The DNA for the CDR3 is TGTGCCAGCAGTCCTTCCGGACTGAAAATACAAGAGACCCAGTACTTC.

This clonotype was detected only a few times. Given a much more abundant clone one base away, this may be a read error. The rearrangement joins TRBV12-3 or TRBV12-4 to TRBJ2-7; 8 positions agree with TRBD2. There are 14 residues in the CDR3. Trimming at V came to 7 bases and at J to 3 bases, leaving 8 bases not matched to a gene. Here the CDR3 reads CASNLSGSDYEQYF. The CDR3 DNA is TGTGCCAGCAATTTGAGCGGGAGTGACTACGAGCAGTACTTC.

Turning to this clonotype: A junction end diverges from the germline sequence, so it may reflect a read error. The chain links TRBV9 to TRBJ1-2; 8 bases align to TRBD1. Looked up from germline, CDR1 is SGDLS and CDR2 is YYNGEE. The CDR3 covers 13 residues. CDR3 region: CARSPDRDYGYTF. The CDR3 DNA is TGTGCCCGCAGCCCGGACAGGGACTATGGCTACACCTTC.

This clonotype was seen at least ten times. V usage is TRBV28 and J usage is TRBJ1-1, with 8 bases aligning to TRBD1. The CDR3 spans 14 residues. Germline CDR1 reads MDHEN; CDR2 reads SYDVKM. J gave up 3 bases and V 6 bases, and 6 bases lay outside the gene matches. The CDR3 protein is CASRNTGGDTEAFF. CDR3 bases: TGTGCCAGCAGAAACACAGGGGGGGACACTGAAGCTTTCTTT.

The rearrangement uses TRBV20-1 and TRBJ2-7; 14 bases match TRBD2. Germline assignment: CDR1 DFQATT and CDR2 SNEGSKA (reference sequence). Trimming removed 2 bases from V and 10 bases from J; junction bases left unmatched: 19. This CDR3 has 18 amino acids. The CDR3 DNA follows: TGCAGTGCTAGACAAGCCGGGACTAGCGGGAGAATCCTTCGCGTTCAGTACTTC. It specifies CSARQAGTSGRILRVQYF.

This clonotype has ten or more counts. The chain links TRBV12-3 or TRBV12-4 to TRBJ2-2, with TRBD2 identical over 12 bases. V shed 5 bases, J shed 5 bases, and the junction held 6 bases outside the gene matches. The CDR3 covers 16 residues. The CDR3 nucleotides read TGTGCCAGCAGTCTCAGACTAGCGGGAGAAACCGGGGAGCTGTTTTTT. Encoded protein: CASSLRLAGETGELFF.

This clonotype has just a few counts. The genes are TRBV6-1 and TRBJ2-7; D remains unclear. The CDR3 is made up of 13 amino acids. The ends were cut back, 6 bases at V and 3 bases at J, with 12 bases in the middle. CDR1 and CDR2 (germline): MNHNS, SASEGT. The CDR3 sequence: CASSPYEYYEQYF. The CDR3 nucleotides read TGTGCCAGCAGCCCGTACGAATACTACGAGCAGTACTTC.

This chain connects TRBV6-2 or TRBV6-3 to TRBJ2-7; 7 bases fit TRBD1. The V segment lost 6 bases and the J segment 9 bases; nucleotides outside the gene matches: 8. The germline V gene has CDR1 MNHEY and CDR2 SVGEGT. The CDR3 length is 12 residues. Written as DNA, the CDR3 is TGTGCCAGCAGGAGGGGGCCAGAGTGGCAGTACTTC. Protein product: CASRRGPEWQYF.

The chain combines TRBV28 with TRBJ2-7; D is ambiguous. The CDR3 length is 11 residues. Germline-derived CDR1 and CDR2 are MDHEN and SYDVKM. V was pared by 2 bases and J by 9 bases, with 8 bases between. The CDR3 spells CASSLGSRQYF. The CDR3 DNA reads TGTGCCAGCAGTTTAGGCTCTCGGCAGTACTTC.

This clonotype has only a few counts. The chain combines TRBV3-1 with TRBJ2-1, with D possibly being TRBD2 (5 bases). CDR1 and CDR2 from the germline V gene are LGHDT and YNNKEL (reference sequence). The CDR3 sequence is 15 residues long. V lost 0 bases and J 7 bases, leaving 13 bases between the germline ends. CDR3 DNA: TGTGCCAGCAGCCAAGATATCTTACTAGTTAATGAGCAGTTCTTC. Translating it yields CASSQDILLVNEQFF.

V and J are TRBV7-8 and TRBJ2-1, with 7 bases that match TRBD2. The CDR3 is made up of 10 amino acids. Trimming cost V 8 bases and J 12 bases; bases outside gene matches: 4. Per germline, CDR1 SGHVS and CDR2 FQNEAQ. The CDR3 nucleotides are TGTGCCAGCGGGAGGGAATGGCAGTTCTTC. This translates into CASGREWQFF.

The J gene is TRBJ1-2, the V gene TRBV7-2, with D hard to call. Looked up from germline, CDR1 is SGHTA and CDR2 is FQGNSA. This CDR3 comprises 15 residues. V dropped 5 bases and J dropped 1 base, with 14 bases sitting between them. CDR3 loop: CASSPRGLINYGYTF. In DNA, the CDR3 is TGTGCCAGCAGCCCACGGGGTCTTATTAACTATGGCTACACCTTC.